This TCR beta chain was identified during a study of blood T cells in healthy people across ages (dated by TCRdb to about 2015). Study-wide context: Template switching captured roughly one uniquely barcoded TCR beta cDNA molecule per two T cells in model experiments. To avoid experimental bias, donors of different ages were distributed randomly across sequencing lanes. The study analyzed two additional independent replicas of 1 million unique cDNA reads from the same blood draw for two donors, one aged 18 to 30 and one aged 80 or older. Age-related changes in TCR beta repertoire diversity were measured in the study by deep sequencing normalized with unique cDNA molecular identifiers. The donors were divided into four age groups: young (average approximately 15 years), middle-aged (approximately 39), aged (under 70) and long-lived (82). What the authors observed across the whole study: As age increased, observed TCR beta diversity per million T cells dropped in a roughly linear way, and a significant reduction was already evident by age roughly 40. The percentage of naive T cells measured by flow cytometry correlated strongly with observed TCR beta diversity. Since profiling was done on bulk unsorted PBMCs, naive and antigen-experienced compartments could not be conclusively compared. Because donor CMV infection status was unknown, age-related changes in expanded clonotypes were potentially confounded. Total diversity estimates from one million sequenced T cells were considered lower bounds and underestimates. Compared with the aged group, the long-lived group had more naive CD4+ T cells, fewer expanded clones and increased TCR diversity, a pattern suggesting age selection.

On this clonotype itself: The clone's antigen remains unknown. There are no base qualities to consult, and no much larger clone falls within one base.

Systemically healthy Caucasian individuals from Russia, some 36 in total and aged about 6 to 95 years, were included as donors. Around 10 milliliters of peripheral blood were collected from each donor into EDTA-treated Vacutainer tubes. Ficoll-Paque density-gradient centrifugation was used to isolate PBMCs, with at least 6.5 million per sample. Total RNA was extracted from PBMCs with Trizol reagent, with at least 5.5 micrograms obtained per sample. The percentages of naive CD45RAhigh/CD27high T cells were determined by flow cytometry on a PBMC aliquot from every donor. The method was 5' RACE. The data were produced on an Illumina HiSeq 2500. The second PCR ran for roughly 7 to 11 cycles and used a J-beta primer mix along with a sample-barcoded 5' primer. Each TCR beta cDNA molecule received a unique molecular identifier from a template-switch 5' adaptor carrying 12 random nucleotides. At least 2.5 million CDR3-containing paired-end reads were obtained from each sample. All of the RNA was converted into first-strand cDNA using the Mint cDNA synthesis kit, with a TRBC-specific oligonucleotide serving as the primer. Following uracil-DNA glycosylase treatment, all cDNA underwent a first 18-cycle PCR with the universal primers M1SS and BC2_uni_R. The authors' analysis ran thus. For normalization, 1 million high-quality reads were randomly selected from each sample, with every read carrying a distinct molecular identifier. Reads sharing molecular identifiers were discarded rather than binned into consensus sequences. MiTCR, run with a Q25 quality threshold and the strictest error-elimination algorithm, handled CDR3 identification, clonotype clustering and error correction. A nonparametric unseen species model with Euler transformation was used to estimate lower-bound total TCR beta diversity. The public reads were run again by TCRdb, first through fastp at Q25 and then through MiXCR, and only productive beta chains were kept. Duplicate CDR3 protein sequences are folded into a single record with the most common DNA and genes. In this record, the V and J calls reflect TCRdb's handling and not the investigators' own analysis. The sample records 650,000 to 800,000 distinct CDR3 sequences, over 40% of which are singletons. The ten largest make up roughly 12% of the sample.

The CDR3 has 16 amino acids, counting the end cysteine and phenylalanine. Left in the record is the CDR3 DNA by itself, 48 bases read in frame from the first base. CDR1 and CDR2, looked up from the germline V gene, are SGHRS and YFSETQ. Trimmed from V: 1 base; trimmed from J: 5 bases; junction bases lacking a gene match: 5. The sequence was obtained from a woman over 75 in good health. The chain joins TRBV5-1 to TRBJ2-2; the junction holds 10 bases that match TRBD1. The sequencing sample was made of blood. The CDR3 reads CASSLITGQGTGELFF. The nucleotide sequence is TGCGCCAGCAGCTTGATTACGGGACAGGGGACCGGGGAGCTGTTTTTT.